This TCR beta chain came from a study of blood T cell repertoires in COVID-19. Assay: immunoSEQ multiplex PCR; the TCRdb copy retains only in-frame clones and omits some. The table has roughly 100,000 clones, around four fifths seen once. The CDR3 is made up of 12 amino acids. Germline V gene data show CDR1 as SNHLY and CDR2 as FYNNEI. Trimming cost V 6 bases and J 6 bases, with 11 bases left between them. V is TRBV2 and J is TRBJ1-1; a weak D match, TRBD1 (5 bases). Source material: peripheral blood. This clonotype was obtained from a human donor in a cohort sampled during active COVID-19. The CDR3 is CASSQGFAEAFF. The CDR3 DNA follows: TGTGCCAGCAGCCAGGGTTTCGCTGAAGCTTTCTTT.